This T cell receptor (beta chain) was sequenced for a study of blood T cell repertoires in COVID-19. Germline CDR1 and CDR2: SEHNR and FQNEAQ (reference sequence). Trimming at V came to 6 bases and at J to 9 bases, leaving 5 bases not matched to a gene. This CDR3 contains 13 residues. Measured with immunoSEQ multiplex PCR; TCRdb has only the in-frame clones, and not every one. The sample includes 140,000 to 150,000 clones, 84% seen only once; the top ten take about 38%. Sequenced sample: peripheral blood. The sequence was obtained from a human donor in a cohort sampled during active COVID-19. The chain uses TRBV7-9 and TRBJ1-6; 7 bases are shared with TRBD1. As DNA, the CDR3 is TGTGCCAGCAGTGGACAGGTGGGTTCACCCCTCCACTTT. Residues: CASSGQVGSPLHF.